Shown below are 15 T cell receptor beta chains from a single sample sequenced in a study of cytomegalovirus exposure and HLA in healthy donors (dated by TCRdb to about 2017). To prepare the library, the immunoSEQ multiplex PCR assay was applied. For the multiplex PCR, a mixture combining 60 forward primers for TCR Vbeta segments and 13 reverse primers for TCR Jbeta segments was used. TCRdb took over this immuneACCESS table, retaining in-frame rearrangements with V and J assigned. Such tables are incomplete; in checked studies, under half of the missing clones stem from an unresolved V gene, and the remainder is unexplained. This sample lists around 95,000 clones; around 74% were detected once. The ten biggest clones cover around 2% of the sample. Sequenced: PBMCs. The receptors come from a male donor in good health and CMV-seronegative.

This CDR3 reads CASSLSLAGGQFKESYEQYF. In nucleotides, the CDR3 is TGTGCCAGCAGTTTGTCTTTAGCGGGAGGGCAATTCAAGGAATCCTACGAGCAGTACTTC. The chain carries TRBV28 and TRBJ2-7; 11 nucleotides match TRBD2. The CDR3 runs to 20 residues. Germline loops: CDR1 MDHEN, CDR2 SYDVKM. The J segment lost 1 base and the V segment lost 3 bases, leaving 17 bases of the junction unmatched.

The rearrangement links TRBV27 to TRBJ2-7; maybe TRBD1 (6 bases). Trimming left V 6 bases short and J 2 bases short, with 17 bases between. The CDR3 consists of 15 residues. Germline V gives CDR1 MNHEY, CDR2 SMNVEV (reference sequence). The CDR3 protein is CASSSRRGTTYEQYF. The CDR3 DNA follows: TGTGCCAGCAGCTCCCGTAGGGGGACGACCTACGAGCAGTACTTC.

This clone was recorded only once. This CDR3 is CASRWTSGSWSTDTQYF. The CDR3 DNA reads TGTGCCAGCAGGTGGACTAGCGGGAGCTGGAGCACAGATACGCAGTATTTT. The gene calls are TRBV28 and TRBJ2-3; 13 positions match TRBD2. The CDR3 extends over 17 amino acids. J was trimmed by 0 bases and V by 6 bases; bases with no gene match: 6. Germline CDR1 and CDR2: MDHEN and SYDVKM.

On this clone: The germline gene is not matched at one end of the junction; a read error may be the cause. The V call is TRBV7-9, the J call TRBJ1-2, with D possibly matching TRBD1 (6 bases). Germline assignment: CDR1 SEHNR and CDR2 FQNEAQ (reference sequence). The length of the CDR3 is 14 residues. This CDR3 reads CANSTGYRNYGYTF. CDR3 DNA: TGTGCCAACAGCACAGGGTACCGAAACTATGGCTACACCTTC.

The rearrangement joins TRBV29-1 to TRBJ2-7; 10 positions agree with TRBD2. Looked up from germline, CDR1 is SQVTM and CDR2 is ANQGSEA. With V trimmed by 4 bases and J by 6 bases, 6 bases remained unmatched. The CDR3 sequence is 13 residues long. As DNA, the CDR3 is TGCAGCGTTGGGGCTAGCGGGAGCGGCGAGCAGTACTTC. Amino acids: CSVGASGSGEQYF.

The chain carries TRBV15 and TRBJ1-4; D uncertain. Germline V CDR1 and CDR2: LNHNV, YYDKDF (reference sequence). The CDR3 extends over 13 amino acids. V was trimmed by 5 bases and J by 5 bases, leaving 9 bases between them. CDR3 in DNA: TGTGCCACCAGCGTGCGAAGAAATGAAAAACTGTTTTTT. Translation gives CATSVRRNEKLFF.

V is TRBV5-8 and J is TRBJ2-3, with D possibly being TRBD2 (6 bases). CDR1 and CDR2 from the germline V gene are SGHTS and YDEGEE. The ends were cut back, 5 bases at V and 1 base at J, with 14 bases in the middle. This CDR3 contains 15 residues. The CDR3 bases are TGTGCCAGCAGTTTTAGCGGTTTTCGCACAGATACGCAGTATTTT. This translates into CASSFSGFRTDTQYF.

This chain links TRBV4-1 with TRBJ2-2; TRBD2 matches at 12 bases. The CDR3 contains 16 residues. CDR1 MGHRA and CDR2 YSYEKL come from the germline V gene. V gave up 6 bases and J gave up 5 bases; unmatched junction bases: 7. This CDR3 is CASSRAGTSGTGELFF. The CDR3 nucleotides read TGCGCCAGCAGTCGTGCCGGGACTAGCGGGACCGGGGAGCTGTTTTTT.

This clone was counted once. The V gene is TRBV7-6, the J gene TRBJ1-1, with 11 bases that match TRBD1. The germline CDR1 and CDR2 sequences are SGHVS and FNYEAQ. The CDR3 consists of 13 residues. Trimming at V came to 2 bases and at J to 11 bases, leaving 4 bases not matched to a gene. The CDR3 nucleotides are TGTGCCAGCAGCTTACAGGACAGGGGGCGGGCTTTCTTT. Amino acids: CASSLQDRGRAFF.

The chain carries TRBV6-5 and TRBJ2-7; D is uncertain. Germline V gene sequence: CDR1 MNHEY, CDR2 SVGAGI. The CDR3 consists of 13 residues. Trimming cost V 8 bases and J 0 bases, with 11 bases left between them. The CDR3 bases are TGTGCCAGCTCTACAGCCGGCTCCTACGAGCAGTACTTC. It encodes CASSTAGSYEQYF.

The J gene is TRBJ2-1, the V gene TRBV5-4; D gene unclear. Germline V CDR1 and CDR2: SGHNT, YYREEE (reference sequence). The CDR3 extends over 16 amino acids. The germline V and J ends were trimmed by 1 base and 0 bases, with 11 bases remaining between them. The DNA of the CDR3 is TGTGCCAGCAGCTTGAGCGAGCATAGCTCCTACAATGAGCAGTTCTTC. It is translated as CASSLSEHSSYNEQFF. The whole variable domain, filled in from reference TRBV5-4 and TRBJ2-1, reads ETGVTQSPTHLIKTRGQQVTLRCSSQSGHNTVSWYQQALGQGPQFIFQYYREEENGRGNFPPRFSGLQFPNYSSELNVNALELDDSALYLCASSLSEHSSYNEQFFGPGTRLTVL.

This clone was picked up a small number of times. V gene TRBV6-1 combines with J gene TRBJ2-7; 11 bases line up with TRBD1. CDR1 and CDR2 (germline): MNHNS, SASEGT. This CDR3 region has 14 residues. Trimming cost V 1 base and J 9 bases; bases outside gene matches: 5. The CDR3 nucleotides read TGTGCCAGCAGTGAAGGGACAGGGGGCCTTGTGCAGTACTTC. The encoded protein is CASSEGTGGLVQYF.

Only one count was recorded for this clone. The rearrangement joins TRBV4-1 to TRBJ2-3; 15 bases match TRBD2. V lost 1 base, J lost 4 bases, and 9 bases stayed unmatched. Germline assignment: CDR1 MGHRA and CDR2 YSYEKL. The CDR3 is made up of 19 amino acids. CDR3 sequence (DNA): TGCGCCAGCAGCCAAGGGACTAGCGGGAGGGCTCGTTCGGCAGATACGCAGTATTTT. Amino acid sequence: CASSQGTSGRARSADTQYF.

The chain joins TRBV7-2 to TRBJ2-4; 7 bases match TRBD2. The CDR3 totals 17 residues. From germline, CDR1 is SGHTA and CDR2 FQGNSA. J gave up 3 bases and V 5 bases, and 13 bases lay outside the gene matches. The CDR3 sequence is CASSPPLWRGNKNIQYF. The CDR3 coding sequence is TGTGCCAGCAGCCCCCCCCTTTGGCGGGGGAACAAAAACATTCAGTACTTC.

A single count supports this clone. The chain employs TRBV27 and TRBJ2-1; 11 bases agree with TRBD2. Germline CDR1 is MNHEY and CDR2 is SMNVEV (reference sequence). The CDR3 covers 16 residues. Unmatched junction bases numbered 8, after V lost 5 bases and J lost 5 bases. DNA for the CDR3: TGTGCCAGCAGTACCCTGCTAGCGGGAGGTGACAATGAGCAGTTCTTC. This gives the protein CASSTLLAGGDNEQFF.